Following are 8 T cell receptor beta chains from one sample sequenced in a study of blood T cells in healthy people across ages. The second PCR ran about 6 to 12 cycles with a sample-barcoded 5' primer and J-beta primers. TCRdb passed the 5' RACE reads through MiXCR, listing each CDR3 protein once. The table has some 920,000 distinct CDR3 sequences, 51% seen once. Sequenced input: blood. These receptors all come from a woman in her sixties or seventies in good health.

This clonotype has just one count. The chain recombines TRBV7-6 with TRBJ2-7, with 10 bases matching TRBD1. The germline V gene encodes CDR1 SGHVS and CDR2 FNYEAQ. This CDR3 spans 15 amino acids. The ends lost 5 bases at V and 6 bases at J; junction bases unmatched: 10. DNA of the CDR3: TGTGCCAGCAGCCCGCGGCGGGACAGGGGTTCCGAGCAGTACTTC. This codes for CASSPRRDRGSEQYF. Drawing the rest from reference TRBV7-6 and TRBJ2-7, the complete variable domain is GAGVSQSPRYKVTKRGQDVALRCDPISGHVSLYWYRQALGQGPEFLTYFNYEAQQDKSGLPNDRFSAERPEGSISTLTIQRTEQRDSAMYRCASSPRRDRGSEQYFGPGTRLTVT.

The chain combines TRBV21-1 with TRBJ2-1; the table's D call TRBD1 went unverified against the DNA. TRBV21-1 is described as a pseudogene. The length of the CDR3 is 16 residues. The CDR3 loop reads CASSKAGSGGFNEQFF. The CDR3 DNA reads TGTGCCAGCAGCAAAGCAGGGTCAGGGGGCTTCAATGAGCAGTTCTTC.

The V gene is TRBV2, the J gene TRBJ2-5; tentative D call: TRBD1 (6 bases). This CDR3 comprises 13 residues. With 4 bases removed from V and 6 bases from J, the gap between germline ends came to 12 bases. Germline loops: CDR1 SNHLY, CDR2 FYNNEI. The CDR3 DNA is TGTGCCAGCAGTGTTCAGAGGGGGAAGACCCAGTACTTC. Translated, it gives CASSVQRGKTQYF.

This clonotype has a handful of counts. The chain employs TRBV11-1 and TRBJ1-4, with D perhaps matching TRBD1 (6 bases). Germline V gives CDR1 SGHAT, CDR2 FQDESV (reference sequence). V was cut by 5 bases and J by 7 bases, with 17 bases left in between. The CDR3 spans 15 residues. The DNA of the CDR3 is TGTGCCAGCAGCCCCGACTTCGGGGGCGGTGAAAAACTGTTTTTT. The encoded protein is CASSPDFGGGEKLFF.

The V call is TRBV7-3, the J call TRBJ2-1, with TRBD1 as a possible D gene (5 bases). The V end was cut by 3 bases, the J end by 7 bases, with 13 bases between. From germline, CDR1 is SGHTA and CDR2 FQGTGA. The CDR3 length is 14 residues. CDR3 sequence reads: CASSFTGEGNEQFF. CDR3 sequence (DNA): TGTGCCAGCAGCTTCACAGGAGAAGGGAATGAGCAGTTCTTC.

DNA for the CDR3: TGTGCCAGCAGTCCTCTAACTGCGCAATACGAGGGCTACACCTTC. This translates into CASSPLTAQYEGYTF. The gene calls are TRBV27 and TRBJ1-2; D uncertain. CDR3 size: 15 residues. V lost 5 bases and J 8 bases, leaving 21 bases between the germline ends. The germline V gene encodes CDR1 MNHEY and CDR2 SMNVEV (reference sequence).

This clonotype occurred a few times. V usage is TRBV11-2 and J usage is TRBJ2-4; weak D call: TRBD1 (5 bases). V was trimmed by 0 bases and J by 9 bases, leaving 15 bases between them. The germline V gene has CDR1 SGHAT and CDR2 FQNNGV. The CDR3 has 15 amino acids. For the CDR3, the DNA is TGTGCCAGCAGCTTAGATCTGGGCAGCACAGGCATTCAGTACTTC. Translated: CASSLDLGSTGIQYF.

The V gene is TRBV10-2, the J gene TRBJ2-7; 11 positions agree with TRBD2. CDR1 is WSHSY, CDR2 SAAADI, per germline. The V segment lost 4 bases and the J segment 5 bases; nucleotides outside the gene matches: 4. This CDR3 has 14 amino acids. Written as DNA, the CDR3 is TGCGCCAGCAGTGGACTAGCGGGAAACAACGAGCAGTACTTC. It encodes CASSGLAGNNEQYF.